A selection of T cell receptor beta chains follows, all from one sample in a study of beta chain features in type 1 diabetes. Method: immunoSEQ multiplex PCR; TCRdb's copy keeps in-frame clones and lacks some. The sample has about 320,000 clones, approximately 15% seen once; the top ten hold over 5%. The sequencing input was central memory CD4+ T cells from blood. The source of these receptors is a man under 40 in good health. Both conserved end residues are trimmed from each CDR3. The D gene is left open where the match is weak. Only some rows state a clone size, as once, few, many or a class for expanded clones.

cdr3_aa: ASSPITGPKNIQY
d_call: .
v_call: TRBV11-2
j_call: TRBJ2-4
clone_size: few

cdr3_aa: SVSSRSGELF
d_call: .
v_call: TRBV29-1
j_call: TRBJ2-2
clone_size: .

cdr3_aa: ATSGLLYEQY
d_call: .
v_call: TRBV25-1
j_call: TRBJ2-7
clone_size: few

cdr3_aa: ASSLKVAKNIQY
d_call: .
v_call: TRBV5-6
j_call: TRBJ2-4
clone_size: .

cdr3_aa: ASSLQGLGEQETQY
d_call: .
v_call: TRBV13
j_call: TRBJ2-5
clone_size: few

cdr3_aa: ASSFGTGGYEKLF
d_call: TRBD1
v_call: TRBV5-4
j_call: TRBJ1-4
clone_size: once

cdr3_aa: ASSVVDSPSTDTQY
d_call: .
v_call: TRBV9
j_call: TRBJ2-3
clone_size: .

cdr3_aa: ASSYRRTGSYNEQF
d_call: TRBD1
v_call: TRBV11-3
j_call: TRBJ2-1
clone_size: .

cdr3_aa: ASSLTGNGYT
d_call: TRBD1
v_call: TRBV6-5
j_call: TRBJ1-2
clone_size: few

cdr3_aa: AWSVIAGGIGFSNEQF
d_call: TRBD2
v_call: TRBV30
j_call: TRBJ2-1
clone_size: .

cdr3_aa: ASSLTQGSYNEQF
d_call: TRBD1
v_call: TRBV11-2
j_call: TRBJ2-1
clone_size: few

cdr3_aa: ASSWTSGGFEQY
d_call: TRBD2
v_call: TRBV2
j_call: TRBJ2-7
clone_size: .

cdr3_aa: ASGQAINSPLH
d_call: TRBD1
v_call: TRBV25-1
j_call: TRBJ1-6
clone_size: few

cdr3_aa: AWSQGTGVNQPQH
d_call: TRBD1
v_call: TRBV30
j_call: TRBJ1-5
clone_size: .

cdr3_aa: ASSYGYQETQY
d_call: .
v_call: TRBV19
j_call: TRBJ2-5
clone_size: .

cdr3_aa: ASSHASGGEQF
d_call: .
v_call: TRBV7-3
j_call: TRBJ2-1
clone_size: .

cdr3_aa: ASSLALKRELETQY
d_call: TRBD2
v_call: TRBV14
j_call: TRBJ2-5
clone_size: few

cdr3_aa: ASRSLAGGLGTGELF
d_call: TRBD2
v_call: TRBV2
j_call: TRBJ2-2
clone_size: .

cdr3_aa: ASSLGSGTEAF
d_call: .
v_call: TRBV7-2
j_call: TRBJ1-1
clone_size: few

cdr3_aa: ASSYSSGERATQY
d_call: .
v_call: TRBV6-5
j_call: TRBJ2-5
clone_size: few

cdr3_aa: ASSLFGQGGGYT
d_call: TRBD1
v_call: TRBV5-6
j_call: TRBJ1-2
clone_size: .

cdr3_aa: ASSTPGGDEQF
d_call: TRBD2
v_call: TRBV19
j_call: TRBJ2-1
clone_size: few

cdr3_aa: SAKKPGQETGELF
d_call: TRBD1
v_call: TRBV29-1
j_call: TRBJ2-2
clone_size: few

cdr3_aa: ASSEGGRRTQPQH
d_call: .
v_call: TRBV2
j_call: TRBJ1-5
clone_size: .

cdr3_aa: ASGGGYEQY
d_call: TRBD2
v_call: TRBV25-1
j_call: TRBJ2-7
clone_size: few

cdr3_aa: ASSLAGSMVETQY
d_call: .
v_call: TRBV5-1
j_call: TRBJ2-5
clone_size: once

cdr3_aa: ASSLGATFVQAF
d_call: .
v_call: TRBV27
j_call: TRBJ1-1
clone_size: .

cdr3_aa: ASSWGDAGANVLT
d_call: .
v_call: TRBV6-6
j_call: TRBJ2-6
clone_size: few